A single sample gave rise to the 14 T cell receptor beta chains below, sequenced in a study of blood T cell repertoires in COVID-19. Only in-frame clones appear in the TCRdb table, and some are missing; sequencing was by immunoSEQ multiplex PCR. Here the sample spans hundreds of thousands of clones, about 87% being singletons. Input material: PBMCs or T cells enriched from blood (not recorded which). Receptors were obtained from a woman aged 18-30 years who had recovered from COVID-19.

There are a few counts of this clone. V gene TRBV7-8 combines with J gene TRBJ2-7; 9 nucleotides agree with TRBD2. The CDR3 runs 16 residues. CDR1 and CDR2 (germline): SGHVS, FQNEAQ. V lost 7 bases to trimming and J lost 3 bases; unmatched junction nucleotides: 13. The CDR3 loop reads CASNLLNAGGVYEQYF. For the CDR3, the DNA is TGTGCCAGCAACCTACTTAACGCGGGGGGGGTCTACGAGCAGTACTTC.

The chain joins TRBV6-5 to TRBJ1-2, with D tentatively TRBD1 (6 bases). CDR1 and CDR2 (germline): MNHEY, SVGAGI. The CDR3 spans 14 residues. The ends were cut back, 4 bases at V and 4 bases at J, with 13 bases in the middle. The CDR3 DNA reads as TGTGCCAGCAGTTGGGGGCCCACCCGCTATGGCTACACCTTC. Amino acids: CASSWGPTRYGYTF.

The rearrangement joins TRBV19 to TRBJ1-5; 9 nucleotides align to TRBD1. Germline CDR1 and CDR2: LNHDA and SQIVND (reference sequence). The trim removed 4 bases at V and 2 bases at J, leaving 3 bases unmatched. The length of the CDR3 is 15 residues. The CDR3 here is CASSRDRVGNQPQHF. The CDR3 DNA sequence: TGTGCCAGTAGTAGGGACAGGGTGGGCAATCAGCCCCAGCATTTT.

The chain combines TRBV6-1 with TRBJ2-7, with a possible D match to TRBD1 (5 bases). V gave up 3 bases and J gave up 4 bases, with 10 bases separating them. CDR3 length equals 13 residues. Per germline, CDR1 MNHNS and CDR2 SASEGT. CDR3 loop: CASSESGSYEQYF. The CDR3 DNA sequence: TGTGCCAGCAGTGAGTCAGGGTCTTACGAGCAGTACTTC.

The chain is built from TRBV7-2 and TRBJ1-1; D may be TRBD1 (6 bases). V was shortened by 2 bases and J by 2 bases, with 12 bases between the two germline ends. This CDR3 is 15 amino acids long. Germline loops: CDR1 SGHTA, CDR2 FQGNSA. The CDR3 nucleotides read TGTGCCAGCAGCTTATCGGGACACATCAACACTGAAGCTTTCTTT. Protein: CASSLSGHINTEAFF.

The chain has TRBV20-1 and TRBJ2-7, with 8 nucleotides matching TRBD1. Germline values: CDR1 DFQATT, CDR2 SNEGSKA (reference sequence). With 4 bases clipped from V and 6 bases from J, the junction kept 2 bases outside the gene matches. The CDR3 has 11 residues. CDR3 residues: CSATGQVEQYF. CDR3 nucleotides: TGCAGTGCTACGGGACAGGTCGAGCAGTACTTC.

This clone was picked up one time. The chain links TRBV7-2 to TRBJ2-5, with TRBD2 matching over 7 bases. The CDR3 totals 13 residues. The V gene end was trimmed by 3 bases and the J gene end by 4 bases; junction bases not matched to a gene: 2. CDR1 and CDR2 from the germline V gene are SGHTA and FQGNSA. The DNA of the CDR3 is TGTGCCAGCAGCTTCGCTAGCGGAGAGACCCAGTACTTC. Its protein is CASSFASGETQYF.

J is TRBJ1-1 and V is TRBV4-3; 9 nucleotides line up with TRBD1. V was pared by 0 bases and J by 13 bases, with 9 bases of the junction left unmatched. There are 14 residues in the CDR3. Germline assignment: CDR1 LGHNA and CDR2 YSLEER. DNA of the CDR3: TGCGCCAGCAGCCAAGATCGAGGATCGGACAGGGGTTTCTTT. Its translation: CASSQDRGSDRGFF.

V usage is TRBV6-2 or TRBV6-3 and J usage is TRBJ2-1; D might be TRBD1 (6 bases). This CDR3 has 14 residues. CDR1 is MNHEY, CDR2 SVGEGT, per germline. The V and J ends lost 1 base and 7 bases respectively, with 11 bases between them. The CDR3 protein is CASSYLTGQNEQFF. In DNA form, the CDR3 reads TGTGCCAGCAGTTACTTAACGGGACAAAATGAGCAGTTCTTC.

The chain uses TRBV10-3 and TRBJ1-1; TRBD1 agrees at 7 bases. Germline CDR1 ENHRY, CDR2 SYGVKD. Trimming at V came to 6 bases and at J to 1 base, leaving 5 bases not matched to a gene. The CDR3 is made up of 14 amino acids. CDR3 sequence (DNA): TGTGCCATCAGGAAGACAGGGCGGAACACTGAAGCTTTCTTT. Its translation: CAIRKTGRNTEAFF.

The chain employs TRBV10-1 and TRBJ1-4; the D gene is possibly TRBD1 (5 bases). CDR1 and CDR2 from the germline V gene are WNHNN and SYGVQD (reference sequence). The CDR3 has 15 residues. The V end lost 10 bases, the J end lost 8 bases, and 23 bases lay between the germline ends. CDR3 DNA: TGCGCCACTGGAGGGACGGACCTTTTTAGAGAAAAACTGTTTTTT. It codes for CATGGTDLFREKLFF.

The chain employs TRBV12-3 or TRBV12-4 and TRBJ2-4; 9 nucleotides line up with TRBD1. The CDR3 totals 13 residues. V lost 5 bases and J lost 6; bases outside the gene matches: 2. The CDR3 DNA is TGTGCCAGCAGTAAGACAGGGGGAAACATTCAGTACTTC. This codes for CASSKTGGNIQYF.

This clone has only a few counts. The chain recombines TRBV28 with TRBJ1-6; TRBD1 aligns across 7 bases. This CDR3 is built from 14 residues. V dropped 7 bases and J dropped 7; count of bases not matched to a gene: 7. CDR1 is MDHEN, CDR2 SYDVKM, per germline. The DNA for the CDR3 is TGTGCCAGCACGCTAGGACAGGAGAATTCACCCCTCCACTTT. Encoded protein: CASTLGQENSPLHF.

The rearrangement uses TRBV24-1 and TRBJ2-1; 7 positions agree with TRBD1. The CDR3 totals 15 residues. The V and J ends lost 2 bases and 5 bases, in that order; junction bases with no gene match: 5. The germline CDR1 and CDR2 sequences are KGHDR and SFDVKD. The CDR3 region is CATSDSLGQNNEQFF. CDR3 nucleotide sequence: TGTGCCACCAGTGATTCATTGGGACAGAACAATGAGCAGTTCTTC.